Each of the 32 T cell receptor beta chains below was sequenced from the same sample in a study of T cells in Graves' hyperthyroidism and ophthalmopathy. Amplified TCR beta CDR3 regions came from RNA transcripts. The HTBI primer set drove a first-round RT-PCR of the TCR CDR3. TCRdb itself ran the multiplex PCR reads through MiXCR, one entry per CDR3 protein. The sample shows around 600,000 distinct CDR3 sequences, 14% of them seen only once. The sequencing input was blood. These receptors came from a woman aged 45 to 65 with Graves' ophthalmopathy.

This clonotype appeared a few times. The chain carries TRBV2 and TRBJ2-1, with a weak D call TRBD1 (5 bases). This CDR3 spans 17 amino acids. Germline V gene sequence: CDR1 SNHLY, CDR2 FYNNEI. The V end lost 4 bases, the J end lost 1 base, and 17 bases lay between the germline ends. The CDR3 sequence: CASSVGSGLRSYNEQFF. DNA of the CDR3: TGTGCCAGCAGTGTGGGGTCAGGGCTCCGGTCCTACAATGAGCAGTTCTTC. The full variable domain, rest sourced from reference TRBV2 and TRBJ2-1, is EPEVTQTPSHQVTQMGQEVILRCVPISNHLYFYWYRQILGQKVEFLVSFYNNEISEKSEIFDDQFSVERPDGSNFTLKIRSTKLEDSAMYFCASSVGSGLRSYNEQFFGPGTRLTVL.

DNA for the CDR3: TGCAGCTCTTCCGCTAGCGGGCATTTGCTTGAGCAGTTCTTC. It codes for CSSSASGHLLEQFF. The chain carries TRBV20-1 and TRBJ2-1, with 8 bases identical to TRBD2. The CDR3 totals 14 residues. Per the germline V gene, CDR1 is DFQATT and CDR2 is SNEGSKA (reference sequence).

The CDR3 reads CASSLALTEGISGNTIYF. The CDR3 nucleotides read TGTGCCAGCAGCTTGGCACTTACTGAGGGGATCTCTGGAAACACCATATATTTT. The chain uses TRBV5-6 and TRBJ1-3; D is possibly TRBD1 (5 bases). The ends were cut back, 0 bases at V and 0 bases at J, with 16 bases in the middle. The germline V gene has CDR1 SGHDT and CDR2 YYEEEE. This CDR3 comprises 18 residues.

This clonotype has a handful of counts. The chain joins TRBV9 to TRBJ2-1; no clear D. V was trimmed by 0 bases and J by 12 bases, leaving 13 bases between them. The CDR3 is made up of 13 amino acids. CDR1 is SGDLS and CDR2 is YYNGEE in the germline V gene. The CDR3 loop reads CASSVADHLGQFF. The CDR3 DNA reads TGTGCCAGCAGCGTAGCCGACCACTTAGGGCAGTTCTTC. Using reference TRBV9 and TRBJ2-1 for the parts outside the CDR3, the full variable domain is DSGVTQTPKHLITATGQRVTLRCSPRSGDLSVYWYQQSLDQGLQFLIQYYNGEERAKGNILERFSAQQFPDLHSELNLSSLELGDSALYFCASSVADHLGQFFGPGTRLTVL.

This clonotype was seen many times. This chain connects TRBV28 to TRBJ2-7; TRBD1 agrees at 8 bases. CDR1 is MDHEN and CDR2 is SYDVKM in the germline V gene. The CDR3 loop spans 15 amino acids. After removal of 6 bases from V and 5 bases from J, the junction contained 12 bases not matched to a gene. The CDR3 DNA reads TGTGCCAGCAGCACCGGGGCAGGGGGCATCCACGAGCAGTACTTC. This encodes CASSTGAGGIHEQYF.

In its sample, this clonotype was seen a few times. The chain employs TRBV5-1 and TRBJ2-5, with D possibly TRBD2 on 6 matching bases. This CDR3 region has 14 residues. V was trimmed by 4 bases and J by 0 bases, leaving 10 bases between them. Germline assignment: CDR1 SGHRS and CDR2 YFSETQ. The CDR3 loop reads CASSRGDYQETQYF. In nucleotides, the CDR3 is TGCGCCAGCAGCAGAGGGGACTACCAAGAGACCCAGTACTTC.

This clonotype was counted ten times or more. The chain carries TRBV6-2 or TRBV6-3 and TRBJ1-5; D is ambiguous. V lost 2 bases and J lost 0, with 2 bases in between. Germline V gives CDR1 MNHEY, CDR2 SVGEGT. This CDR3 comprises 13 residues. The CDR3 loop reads CASSYISNQPQHF. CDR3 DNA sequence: TGTGCCAGCAGTTACATTAGCAATCAGCCCCAGCATTTT.

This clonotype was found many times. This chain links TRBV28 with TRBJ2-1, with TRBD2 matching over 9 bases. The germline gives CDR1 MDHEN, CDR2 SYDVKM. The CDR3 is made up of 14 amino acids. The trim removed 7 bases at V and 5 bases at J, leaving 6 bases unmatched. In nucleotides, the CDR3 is TGTGCCAGCAAGTCTTGGACTAGCGACAATGAGCAGTTCTTC. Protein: CASKSWTSDNEQFF.

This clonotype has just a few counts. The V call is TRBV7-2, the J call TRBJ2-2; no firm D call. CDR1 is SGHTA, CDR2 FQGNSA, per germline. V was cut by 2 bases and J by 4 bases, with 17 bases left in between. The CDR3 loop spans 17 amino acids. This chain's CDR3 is CASSLSKARRGTGELFF. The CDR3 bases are TGTGCCAGCAGCTTATCCAAGGCGAGGAGAGGCACCGGGGAGCTGTTTTTT.

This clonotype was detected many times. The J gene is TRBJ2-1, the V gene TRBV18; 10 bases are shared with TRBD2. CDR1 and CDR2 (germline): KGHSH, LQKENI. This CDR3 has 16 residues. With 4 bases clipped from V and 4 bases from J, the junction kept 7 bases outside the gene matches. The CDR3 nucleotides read TGTGCCAGCTCACTACAGCGGGAGGGGACTTACAATGAGCAGTTCTTC. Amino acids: CASSLQREGTYNEQFF.

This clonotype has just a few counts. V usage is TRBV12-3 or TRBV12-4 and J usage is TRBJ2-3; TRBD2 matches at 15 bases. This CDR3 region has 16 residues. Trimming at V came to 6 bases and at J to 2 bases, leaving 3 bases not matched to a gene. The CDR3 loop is CASSRTSGRDTDTQYF. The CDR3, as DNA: TGTGCCAGCAGCCGGACTAGCGGGAGGGACACAGATACGCAGTATTTT.

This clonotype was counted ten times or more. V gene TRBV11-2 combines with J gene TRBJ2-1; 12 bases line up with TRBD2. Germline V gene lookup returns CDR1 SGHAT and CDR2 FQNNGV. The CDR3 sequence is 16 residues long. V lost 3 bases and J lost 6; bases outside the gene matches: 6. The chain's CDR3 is CASSFRGLAGFNEQFF. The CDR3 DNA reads TGTGCCAGCAGCTTCCGAGGACTAGCGGGATTCAATGAGCAGTTCTTC.

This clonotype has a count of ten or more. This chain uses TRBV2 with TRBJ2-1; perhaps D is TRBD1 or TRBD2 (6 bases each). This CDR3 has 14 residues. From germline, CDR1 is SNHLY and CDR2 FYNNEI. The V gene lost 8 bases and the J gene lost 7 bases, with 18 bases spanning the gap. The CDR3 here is CASLRGNTGNEQFF. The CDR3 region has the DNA TGTGCCAGCCTTCGGGGGAATACAGGGAATGAGCAGTTCTTC.

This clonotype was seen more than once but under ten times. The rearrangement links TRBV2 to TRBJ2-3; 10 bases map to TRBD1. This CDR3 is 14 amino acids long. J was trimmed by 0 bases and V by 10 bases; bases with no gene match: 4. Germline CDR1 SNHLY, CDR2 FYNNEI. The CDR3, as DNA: TGTGCCATCGGGGACAGGGGCAGCACAGATACGCAGTATTTT. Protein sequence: CAIGDRGSTDTQYF.

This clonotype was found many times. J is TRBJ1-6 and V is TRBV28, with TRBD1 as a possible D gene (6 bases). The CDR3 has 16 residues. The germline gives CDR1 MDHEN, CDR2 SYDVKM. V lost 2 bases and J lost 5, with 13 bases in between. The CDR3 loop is CASSLPHRDNNSPLHF. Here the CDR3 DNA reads TGTGCCAGCAGTTTACCCCACAGGGACAATAATTCACCCCTCCACTTT.

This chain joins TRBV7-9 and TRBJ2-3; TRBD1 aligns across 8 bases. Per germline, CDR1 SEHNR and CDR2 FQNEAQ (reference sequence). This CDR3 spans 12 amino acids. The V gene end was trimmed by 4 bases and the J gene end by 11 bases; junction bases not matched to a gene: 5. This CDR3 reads CASSSSGGEQYF. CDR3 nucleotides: TGTGCCAGCAGCTCGTCAGGGGGCGAGCAGTATTTT.

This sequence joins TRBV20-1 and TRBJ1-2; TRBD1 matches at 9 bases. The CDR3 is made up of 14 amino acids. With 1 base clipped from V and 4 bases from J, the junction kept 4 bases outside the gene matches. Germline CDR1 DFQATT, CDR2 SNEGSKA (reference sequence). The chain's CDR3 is CSARAGTGSYGYTF. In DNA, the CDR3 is TGCAGTGCTAGAGCCGGGACAGGGAGCTATGGCTACACCTTC.

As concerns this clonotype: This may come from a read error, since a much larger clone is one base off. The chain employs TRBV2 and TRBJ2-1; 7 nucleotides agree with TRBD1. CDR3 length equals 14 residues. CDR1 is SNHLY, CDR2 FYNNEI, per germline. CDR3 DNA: TGTGCCAGCAGTGATAGGGTAGGGGGCAATGAGCGGTTCTTC. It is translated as CASSDRVGGNERFF.

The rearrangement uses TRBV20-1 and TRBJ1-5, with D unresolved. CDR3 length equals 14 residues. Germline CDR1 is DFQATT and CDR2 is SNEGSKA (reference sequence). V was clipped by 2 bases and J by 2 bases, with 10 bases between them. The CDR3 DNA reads TGCAGTGCTAGATACGGGGTAGGCAATCAGCCCCAGCATTTT. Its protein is CSARYGVGNQPQHF.

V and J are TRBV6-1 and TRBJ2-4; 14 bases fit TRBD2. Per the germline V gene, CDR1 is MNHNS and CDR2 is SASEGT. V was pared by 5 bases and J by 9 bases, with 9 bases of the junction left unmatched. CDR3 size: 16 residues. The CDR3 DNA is TGTGCCAGCAGTCCGGGACTAGCGGGAGATAGGGGCATTCAGTACTTC. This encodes CASSPGLAGDRGIQYF.

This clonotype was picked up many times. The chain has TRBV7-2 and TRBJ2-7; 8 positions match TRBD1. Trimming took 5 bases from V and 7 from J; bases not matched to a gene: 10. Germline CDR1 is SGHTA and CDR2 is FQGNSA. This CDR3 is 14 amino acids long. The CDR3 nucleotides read TGTGCCAGCAGCCCTCTCAGGGGGCGTAAGGAGCAGTACTTC. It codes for CASSPLRGRKEQYF.

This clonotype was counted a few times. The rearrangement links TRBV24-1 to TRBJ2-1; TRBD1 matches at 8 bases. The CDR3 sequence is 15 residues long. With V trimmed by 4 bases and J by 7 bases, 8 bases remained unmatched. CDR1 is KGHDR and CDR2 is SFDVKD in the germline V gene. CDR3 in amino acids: CATSDSRGPGNEQFF. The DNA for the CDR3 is TGTGCCACCAGTGACAGCAGGGGGCCGGGGAATGAGCAGTTCTTC.

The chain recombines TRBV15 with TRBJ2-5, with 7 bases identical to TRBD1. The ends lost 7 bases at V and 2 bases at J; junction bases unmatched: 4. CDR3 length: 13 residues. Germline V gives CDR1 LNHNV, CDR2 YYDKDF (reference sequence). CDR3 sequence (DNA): TGTGCCACCAACCGACAGGGACAAGAGACCCAGTACTTC. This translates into CATNRQGQETQYF.

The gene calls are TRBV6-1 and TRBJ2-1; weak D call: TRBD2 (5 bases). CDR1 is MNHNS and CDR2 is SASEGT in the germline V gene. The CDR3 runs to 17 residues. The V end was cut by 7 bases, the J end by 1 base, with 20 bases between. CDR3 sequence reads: CASNLEWERSSYNEQFF. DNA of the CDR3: TGTGCCAGCAACCTGGAGTGGGAGAGGAGTTCCTACAATGAGCAGTTCTTC.

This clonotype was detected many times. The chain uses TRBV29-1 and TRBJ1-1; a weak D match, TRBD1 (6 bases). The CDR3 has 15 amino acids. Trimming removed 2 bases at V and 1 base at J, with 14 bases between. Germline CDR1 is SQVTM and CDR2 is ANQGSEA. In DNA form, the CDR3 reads TGCAGCGTTGAACTCCCGGGACAAGCGAACACTGAAGCTTTCTTT. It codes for CSVELPGQANTEAFF.

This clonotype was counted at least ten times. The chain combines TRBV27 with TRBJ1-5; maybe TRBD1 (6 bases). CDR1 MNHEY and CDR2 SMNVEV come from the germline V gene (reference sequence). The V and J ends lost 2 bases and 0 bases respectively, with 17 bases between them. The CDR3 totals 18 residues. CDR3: CASSLTGRGYYSNQPQHF. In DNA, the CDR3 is TGTGCCAGCAGTTTAACAGGGAGGGGGTACTATAGCAATCAGCCCCAGCATTTT.

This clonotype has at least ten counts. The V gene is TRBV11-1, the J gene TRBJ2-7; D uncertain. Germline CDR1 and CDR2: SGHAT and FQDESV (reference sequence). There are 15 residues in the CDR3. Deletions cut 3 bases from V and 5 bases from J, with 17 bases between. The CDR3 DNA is TGTGCCAGCAGCTTCCACTGGGCAGGAGAAAACGAGCAGTACTTC. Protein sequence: CASSFHWAGENEQYF.

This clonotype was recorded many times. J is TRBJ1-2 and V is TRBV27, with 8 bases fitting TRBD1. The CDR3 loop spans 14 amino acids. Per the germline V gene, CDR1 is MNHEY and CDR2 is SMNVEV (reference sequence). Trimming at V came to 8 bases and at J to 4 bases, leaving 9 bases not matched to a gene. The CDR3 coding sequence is TGTGCCAGCGGACAAGGACAGGGCGGCTATGGCTACACCTTC. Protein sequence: CASGQGQGGYGYTF.

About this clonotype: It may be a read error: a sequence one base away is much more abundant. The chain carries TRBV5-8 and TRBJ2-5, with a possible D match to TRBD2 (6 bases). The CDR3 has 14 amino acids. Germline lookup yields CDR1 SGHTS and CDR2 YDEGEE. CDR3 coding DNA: TGTGCCGGCAGCATCGGGACTTTACAAGAGACCCAGTACTTC. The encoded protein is CAGSIGTLQETQYF.

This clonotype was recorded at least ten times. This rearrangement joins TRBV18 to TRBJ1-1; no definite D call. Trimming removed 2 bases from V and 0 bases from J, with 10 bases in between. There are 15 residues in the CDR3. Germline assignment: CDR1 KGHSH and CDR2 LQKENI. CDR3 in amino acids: CASSPSARMNTEAFF. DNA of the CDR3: TGTGCCAGCTCACCAAGTGCCAGGATGAACACTGAAGCTTTCTTT.

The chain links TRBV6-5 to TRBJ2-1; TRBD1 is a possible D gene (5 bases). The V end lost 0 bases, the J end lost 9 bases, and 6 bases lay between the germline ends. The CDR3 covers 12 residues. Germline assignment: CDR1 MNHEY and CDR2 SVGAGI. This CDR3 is CASSYSQGEQFF. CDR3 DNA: TGTGCCAGCAGTTACTCTCAGGGTGAGCAGTTCTTC.

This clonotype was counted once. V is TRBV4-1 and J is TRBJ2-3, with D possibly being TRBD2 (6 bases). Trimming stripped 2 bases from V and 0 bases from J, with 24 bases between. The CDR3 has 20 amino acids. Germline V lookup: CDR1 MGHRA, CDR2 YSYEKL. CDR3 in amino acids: CASSQSGWVRLITSTDTQYF. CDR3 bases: TGCGCCAGCAGCCAAAGCGGGTGGGTTAGGCTCATCACTAGCACAGATACGCAGTATTTT.